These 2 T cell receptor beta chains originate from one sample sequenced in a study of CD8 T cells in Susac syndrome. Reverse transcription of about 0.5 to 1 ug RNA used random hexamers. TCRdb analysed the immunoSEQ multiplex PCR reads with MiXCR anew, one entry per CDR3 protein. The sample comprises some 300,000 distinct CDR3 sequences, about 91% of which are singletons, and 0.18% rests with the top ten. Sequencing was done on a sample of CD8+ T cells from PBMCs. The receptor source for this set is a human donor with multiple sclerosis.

The CDR3 DNA reads as TGTGCCAGCAGCGCAGGGACAGGGAGTCAGCCCCAGCATTTT. This codes for CASSAGTGSQPQHF. The V and J genes are TRBV7-2 and TRBJ1-5, with 9 bases that match TRBD1. The CDR3 has 14 residues. The junction had 5 bases not matched to a gene; V was cut back by 5 bases and J by 6 bases. Germline lookup yields CDR1 SGHTA and CDR2 FQGNSA. Using reference TRBV7-2 and TRBJ1-5 for the parts outside the CDR3, the full variable domain is GAGVSQSPSNKVTEKGKDVELRCDPISGHTALYWYRQSLGQGLEFLIYFQGNSAPDKSGLPSDRFSAERTGGSVSTLTIQRTQQEDSAVYLCASSAGTGSQPQHFGDGTRLSIL.

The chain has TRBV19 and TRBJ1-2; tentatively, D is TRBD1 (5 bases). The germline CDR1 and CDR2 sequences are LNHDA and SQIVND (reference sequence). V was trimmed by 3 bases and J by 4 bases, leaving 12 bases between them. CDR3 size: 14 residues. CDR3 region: CASSIGHDSYGYTF. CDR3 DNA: TGTGCCAGTAGTATCGGGCATGACAGCTATGGCTACACCTTC.